This TCR beta chain was recovered during a study of T-cell memory formation after mild COVID-19. Study-wide context: TCR clusters were mostly donor specific.

V was pared by 5 bases and J by 5 bases, with 6 bases of the junction left unmatched. Looked up from germline, CDR1 is SGHTS and CDR2 is YDEGEE. CDR3 length: 15 residues. General study findings and limits: That cross-reactive memory joined was suggested by some responding clones appearing in pre-infection memory. The CD4+ clones that contracted clustered mainly within CM and EM, and the CD8+ clones concentrated in EMRA.

This clonotype was recorded a few times. Its matching antigen is unknown. TCRalpha and TCRbeta libraries used 5'RACE with constant-segment primers and UMIs. TCRdb re-analysed the 5' RACE reads in MiXCR, keeping a single row per CDR3 protein. The profile shows 200,000 to 250,000 distinct CDR3 sequences, around 9.1% of them singletons. The sequencing sample was made of PBMCs or a T cell subset sorted from them (not recorded which). V and J are TRBV5-8 and TRBJ1-6; 8 bases agree with TRBD1. This sequence was found in a young man who had mild COVID-19 (a few samples of this study predate the infection). Cell type and time point are not known. The CDR3 region is CASSRRQGNNSPLHF. Written as DNA, the CDR3 is TGTGCCAGCAGTCGAAGACAGGGGAATAATTCACCCCTCCACTTT.